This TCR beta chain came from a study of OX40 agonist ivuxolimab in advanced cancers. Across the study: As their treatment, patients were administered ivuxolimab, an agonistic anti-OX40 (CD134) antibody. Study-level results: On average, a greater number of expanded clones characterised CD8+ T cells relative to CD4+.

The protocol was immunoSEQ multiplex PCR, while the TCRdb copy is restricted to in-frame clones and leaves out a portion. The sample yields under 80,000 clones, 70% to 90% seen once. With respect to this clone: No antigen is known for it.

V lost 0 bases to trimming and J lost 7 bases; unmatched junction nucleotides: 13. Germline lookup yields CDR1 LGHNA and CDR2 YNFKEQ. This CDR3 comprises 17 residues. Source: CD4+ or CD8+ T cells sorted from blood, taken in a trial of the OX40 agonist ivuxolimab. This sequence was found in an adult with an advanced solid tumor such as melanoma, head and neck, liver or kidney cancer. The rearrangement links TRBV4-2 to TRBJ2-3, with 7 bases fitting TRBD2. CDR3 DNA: TGTGCCAGCAGCCAAGAGCTTGGGGACCGGCGGGGGTATACGCAGTATTTT. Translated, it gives CASSQELGDRRGYTQYF.